This T cell receptor (beta chain) was captured in a study of control samples from healthy donors and cancer patients (dated by TCRdb to 2019 to 2021). About this clone itself: Which antigen it targets is not known. No base quality information exists; no much larger clone differs at one position.

V and J are truncated by 3 bases and 4 bases respectively, leaving an intervening sequence of 12 bases. The germline V gene sets CDR1 to KGHSH and CDR2 to LQKENI. From cysteine to phenylalanine, the CDR3 is 14 amino acids long. The sequence is cut down to CDR3 DNA, 42 bases in frame from base 1. Library creation used the immunoSEQ multiplex PCR assay. TCRdb obtained this table from immuneACCESS and retained in-frame rearrangements with V and J assigned. These tables miss some clones; where compared with another copy, unresolved V genes account for less than half of the shortfall, and the remainder is unexplained. For this sample there are over 70,000 clones; roughly 89% appear just once. Jointly, the top ten make up roughly 7.2% of the sample.

The chain employs TRBV18 and TRBJ1-1, with the identity of the D gene unclear. Material: blood. The sequence derives from a woman aged 60-75 years in good health. This receptor carries the CDR3 CASSPLTVATEAFF. The DNA reads TGTGCCAGCTCACCCCTAACCGTCGCCACTGAAGCTTTCTTT.